Each of the 14 T cell receptor beta chains below was sequenced from the same sample in a study of glioma-infiltrating T cells after dendritic cell vaccination. The method was immunoSEQ multiplex PCR; TCRdb's version includes in-frame clones alone and lacks a portion of them. Of nearly 85,000 clones detected, approximately 90% appear once; the ten largest clones hold 3.2%. Sequencing was performed on blood, taken before dendritic cell vaccination. These TCRs come from a human donor with glioblastoma.

In regard to this clone: Germline and junction disagree at one end, which may indicate a read error. The gene calls are TRBV10-1 and TRBJ2-7; weak D call: TRBD1 (6 bases). CDR3 size: 13 residues. In germline, CDR1 is WNHNN, CDR2 SYGVQD (reference sequence). In DNA form, the CDR3 reads TGCGCCAGCAGTGAGTCGGTCCCGGGACACCTTTTTTTC. Translated: CASSESVPGHLFF.

The J gene is TRBJ2-1, the V gene TRBV18, with unresolved D. The germline gives CDR1 KGHSH, CDR2 LQKENI. The ends were cut back, 2 bases at V and 0 bases at J, with 11 bases in the middle. The CDR3 runs 16 residues. Here the CDR3 reads CASSPMTSSSYNEQFF. In nucleotides, the CDR3 is TGTGCCAGCTCACCAATGACTTCTAGCTCCTACAATGAGCAGTTCTTC.

This rearrangement joins TRBV4-1 to TRBJ2-1; D is ambiguous. The length of the CDR3 is 15 residues. V was trimmed by 0 bases and J by 2 bases, leaving 8 bases between them. Germline V CDR1 and CDR2: MGHRA, YSYEKL. The CDR3 loop is CASSQEGEAYNEQFF. In DNA form, the CDR3 reads TGCGCCAGCAGCCAAGAAGGAGAGGCCTACAATGAGCAGTTCTTC.

The chain carries TRBV7-2 and TRBJ1-2; tentative D call: TRBD1 (5 bases). With 2 bases removed from V and 8 bases from J, the gap between germline ends came to 12 bases. The CDR3 is made up of 13 amino acids. CDR1 and CDR2 from the germline V gene are SGHTA and FQGNSA. CDR3 DNA: TGTGCCAGCAGCTTAACCAGGGCGGGAGGCTACACCTTC. Translation: CASSLTRAGGYTF.

The chain couples TRBV30 to TRBJ2-7; 8 bases are shared with TRBD1. The CDR3 loop spans 17 amino acids. Germline V gene data show CDR1 as GTSNPN and CDR2 as SVGIG (reference sequence). J was trimmed by 3 bases and V by 2 bases; bases with no gene match: 15. The CDR3 DNA reads TGTGCCTGGAGTCCGGTTCTGGGTCAGGGGGCCAGCTACGAGCAGTACTTC. It encodes CAWSPVLGQGASYEQYF.

V gene TRBV11-3 combines with J gene TRBJ2-5; 15 bases match TRBD2. J lost 3 bases, V lost 5 bases, and 4 bases had no gene match. Germline V lookup: CDR1 SGHNT, CDR2 YENEEA. This CDR3 spans 16 amino acids. CDR3 DNA sequence: TGTGCCAGCAGCCGGGGACTAGCGGGAGGTAAAGAGACCCAGTACTTC. It is translated as CASSRGLAGGKETQYF.

CDR3 residues: CASSPGQGESYEQYF. CDR3 nucleotides: TGCGCCAGCAGTCCGGGACAGGGGGAATCCTACGAGCAGTACTTC. This chain connects TRBV10-1 to TRBJ2-7, with 11 bases aligning to TRBD1. This CDR3 is 15 amino acids long. CDR1 is WNHNN, CDR2 SYGVQD, per germline (reference sequence). With V trimmed by 5 bases and J by 1 base, 4 bases remained unmatched.

The chain has TRBV10-2 and TRBJ1-2; 9 nucleotides agree with TRBD1. CDR3 length equals 16 residues. Per germline, CDR1 WSHSY and CDR2 SAAADI. V trimming: 6 bases; J trimming: 4 bases; junction bases outside the gene matches: 12. CDR3 sequence (DNA): TGCGCCAGCAGCCGGGACAGGGAGGGACTTTTCTATGGCTACACCTTC. Translating it yields CASSRDREGLFYGYTF.

The CDR3: CASSMSGTLEKLFF. In DNA form, the CDR3 reads TGTGCCAGTAGTATGAGCGGGACACTCGAAAAACTGTTTTTT. The chain has TRBV19 and TRBJ1-4, with D possibly being TRBD1 (6 bases). This CDR3 spans 14 amino acids. Germline-derived CDR1 and CDR2 are LNHDA and SQIVND (reference sequence). Deletions cut 3 bases from V and 8 bases from J, with 13 bases between. The full variable domain, completed using reference TRBV19 and TRBJ1-4, is DGGITQSPKYLFRKEGQNVTLSCEQNLNHDAMYWYRQDPGQGLRLIYYSQIVNDFQKGDIAEGYSVSREKKESFPLTVTSAQKNPTAFYLCASSMSGTLEKLFFGSGTQLSVL.

This clone was found a few times. The V call is TRBV28, the J call TRBJ2-6; possible D gene TRBD2, 6 bases. CDR1 MDHEN and CDR2 SYDVKM come from the germline V gene. Trimming removed 3 bases at V and 0 bases at J, with 9 bases between. The length of the CDR3 is 16 residues. The CDR3 loop is CASSFGGLSGANVLTF. The CDR3 DNA sequence: TGTGCCAGCAGTTTCGGGGGTCTCTCTGGGGCCAACGTCCTGACTTTC.

CDR3 sequence reads: CASSVAPDTQYF. The CDR3 DNA is TGTGCCAGTAGTGTGGCCCCAGATACGCAGTATTTT. The J gene is TRBJ2-3, the V gene TRBV19, with no clear D. The length of the CDR3 is 12 residues. Germline V gene sequence: CDR1 LNHDA, CDR2 SQIVND (reference sequence). V was cut by 5 bases and J by 4 bases, with 7 bases left in between.

The chain combines TRBV19 with TRBJ2-3; 9 nucleotides line up with TRBD2. The CDR3 covers 14 residues. Losses at the gene ends were 5 bases for V and 6 bases for J; bases not matched to a gene: 6. CDR1 and CDR2 (germline): LNHDA, SQIVND (reference sequence). The CDR3 DNA reads as TGTGCCAGTAGTGGTAGCGGGAGATCCGATACGCAGTATTTT. Translation: CASSGSGRSDTQYF.

The V call is TRBV11-2, the J call TRBJ1-1; weak D call: TRBD1 (6 bases). Trimming cost V 3 bases and J 7 bases, with 12 bases left between them. Looked up from germline, CDR1 is SGHAT and CDR2 is FQNNGV. The CDR3 sequence is 13 residues long. CDR3 protein: CASSFGTFGEAFF. The CDR3 DNA follows: TGTGCCAGCAGCTTCGGGACATTTGGTGAAGCTTTCTTT.

In this sample, this clone turned up once. The V call is TRBV29-1, the J call TRBJ2-7; 10 bases line up with TRBD2. The V segment lost 6 bases and the J segment 0 bases; nucleotides outside the gene matches: 5. The CDR3 is 14 amino acids. Germline V gives CDR1 SQVTM, CDR2 ANQGSEA. CDR3 nucleotide sequence: TGCAGCGTCGGGACTAGCGCGAGCTCCTACGAGCAGTACTTC. Translating gives CSVGTSASSYEQYF.